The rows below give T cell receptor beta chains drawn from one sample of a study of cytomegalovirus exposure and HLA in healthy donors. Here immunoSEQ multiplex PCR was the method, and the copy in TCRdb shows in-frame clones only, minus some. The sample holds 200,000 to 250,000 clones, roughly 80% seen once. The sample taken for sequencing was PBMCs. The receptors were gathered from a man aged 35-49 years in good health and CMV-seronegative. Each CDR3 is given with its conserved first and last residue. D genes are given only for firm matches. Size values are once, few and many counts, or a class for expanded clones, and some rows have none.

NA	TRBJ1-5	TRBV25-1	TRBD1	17	TGTGCCAGCAGTGAAGCCGGGACAGGGGGCGAGGCTCAGCCCCAGCATTTT	CASSEAGTGGEAQPQHF
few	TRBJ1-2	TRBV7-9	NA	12	TGTGCCAGCAGGCGGGGGATCGATGGCTACACCTTC	CASRRGIDGYTF
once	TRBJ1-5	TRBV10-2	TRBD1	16	TGCGCCAGCATGGGACAGGGGGGAAGTAGCAATCAGCCCCAGCATTTT	CASMGQGGSSNQPQHF
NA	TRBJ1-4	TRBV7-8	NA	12	TGTGCCAGCAGCCCCCCTAAGGGGGAACTGTTTTTT	CASSPPKGELFF
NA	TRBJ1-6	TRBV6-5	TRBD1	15	TGTGCCAGCAGGCACGGACAGGGGGCGAATTCACCCCTCCACTTT	CASRHGQGANSPLHF
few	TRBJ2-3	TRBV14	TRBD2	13	TGTGCCAGCAACAAGCGGGGGGCGGATACGCAGTATTTT	CASNKRGADTQYF
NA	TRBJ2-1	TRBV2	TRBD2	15	TGTGCCAGCAGTTCTACTAGCGGGGCTTACAATGAGCAGTTCTTC	CASSSTSGAYNEQFF
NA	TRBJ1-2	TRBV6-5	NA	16	TGTGCCAGCAGTTCCCACCTCTCTCGGGGGACGTATGGCTACACCTTC	CASSSHLSRGTYGYTF
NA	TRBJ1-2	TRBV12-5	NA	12	TGTGCTAGTGGTTTGGCCCCATATGGCTACACCTTC	CASGLAPYGYTF
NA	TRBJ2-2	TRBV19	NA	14	TGTGCCAGTAGTCCGGGACTGAGCACCGGGGAGCTGTTTTTT	CASSPGLSTGELFF
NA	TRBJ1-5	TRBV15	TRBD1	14	TGTGCCACCAGCAGGGGACAGGGAAATCAGCCCCAGCATTTT	CATSRGQGNQPQHF
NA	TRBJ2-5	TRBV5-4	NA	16	TGTGCCAGCAGCTTGGTAGGGGGGGCGAGTAAAGAGACCCAGTACTTC	CASSLVGGASKETQYF
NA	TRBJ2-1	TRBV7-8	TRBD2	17	TGTGCCAGCAGCTTAGAGGGGAGCGGGAGGCATGGCAATGAGCAGTTCTTC	CASSLEGSGRHGNEQFF
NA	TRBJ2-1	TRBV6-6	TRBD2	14	TGTGCCAGCAGTTCTAGCGGGAGTCGGAATGAGCAGTTCTTC	CASSSSGSRNEQFF
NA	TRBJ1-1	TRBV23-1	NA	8	TGCGCCAGGGGGGGAGCTTTCTTT	CARGGAFF
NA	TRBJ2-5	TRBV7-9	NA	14	TGTGCCAGCAGCTTCGCCAGGGGCGAGGAGACCCAGTACTTC	CASSFARGEETQYF
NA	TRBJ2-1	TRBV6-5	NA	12	TGTGCCAGCAGTGACAGGTACAATGAGCAGTTCTTC	CASSDRYNEQFF
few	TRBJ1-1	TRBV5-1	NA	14	TGCGCCAGCAGCCCTCGAGGTTCGAACACTGAAGCTTTCTTT	CASSPRGSNTEAFF
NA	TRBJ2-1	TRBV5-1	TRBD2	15	TGCGCCAGCAGCTTTGCGGGAGGGCCGGGAAATGAGCAGTTCTTC	CASSFAGGPGNEQFF